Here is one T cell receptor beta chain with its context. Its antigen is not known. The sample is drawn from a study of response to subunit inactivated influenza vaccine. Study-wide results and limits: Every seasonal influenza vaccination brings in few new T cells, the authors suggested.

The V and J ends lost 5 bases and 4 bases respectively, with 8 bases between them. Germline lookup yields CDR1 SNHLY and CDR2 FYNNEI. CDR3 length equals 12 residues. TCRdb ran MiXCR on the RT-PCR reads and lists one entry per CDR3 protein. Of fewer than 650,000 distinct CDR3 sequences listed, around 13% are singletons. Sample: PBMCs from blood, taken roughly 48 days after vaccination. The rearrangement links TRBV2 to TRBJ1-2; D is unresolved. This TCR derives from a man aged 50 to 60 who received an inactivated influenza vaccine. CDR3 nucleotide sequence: TGTGCCAGCAGTCCCGACGCCTATGGCTACACCTTC. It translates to CASSPDAYGYTF.